This T cell receptor beta chain was sequenced in a study of blood T cell repertoires in COVID-19. Clones were read by immunoSEQ multiplex PCR, and TCRdb kept only the in-frame ones, dropping some. The sample shows 90,000 to 130,000 clones, approximately 68% of them seen only once. CDR3 size: 14 residues. V dropped 6 bases and J dropped 6; count of bases not matched to a gene: 4. Germline CDR1 is SEHNR and CDR2 is FQNEAQ (reference sequence). This chain uses TRBV7-9 with TRBJ1-4; 10 positions match TRBD1. Sequences were obtained from peripheral blood. The receptor was isolated from a woman aged 60-75 years with acute or convalescent COVID-19. CDR3 in amino acids: CASSLDRGDEKLFF. The DNA for the CDR3 is TGTGCCAGCAGTCTGGACAGGGGGGATGAAAAACTGTTTTTT.